The 3 T cell receptor beta chains presented below share a single source sample, sequenced in a study of shared clonotypes between healthy human individuals. Method: immunoSEQ multiplex PCR; TCRdb's copy keeps in-frame clones and lacks some. The table records about 2.4 million clones, just over 90% of them present only once. Material for sequencing was naive CD4+ T cells sorted from blood. As to subset: CD45RA+ positively selected. The source is a man aged 18 to 29 in good health.

V and J are TRBV7-9 and TRBJ1-4; possible D gene TRBD1, 6 bases. Trimming removed 3 bases from V and 2 bases from J, with 16 bases in between. Germline CDR1 SEHNR, CDR2 FQNEAQ (reference sequence). The CDR3 spans 17 residues. In nucleotides, the CDR3 is TGTGCCAGCAGCTTGGGTCTTCGGGGGGCCACTAATGAAAAACTGTTTTTT. This translates into CASSLGLRGATNEKLFF.

The chain employs TRBV7-9 and TRBJ1-4; TRBD1 aligns across 8 bases. Germline V lookup: CDR1 SEHNR, CDR2 FQNEAQ (reference sequence). Trimming removed 5 bases from V and 5 bases from J; junction bases left unmatched: 10. The CDR3 runs to 16 residues. The CDR3 reads CASSKPSGGRNEKLFF. CDR3 nucleotides: TGTGCCAGCAGCAAACCATCAGGGGGCAGAAATGAAAAACTGTTTTTT.

This chain links TRBV11-2 with TRBJ2-5; TRBD2 might be the D (6 bases). The CDR3 runs to 14 residues. V was pared by 5 bases and J by 5 bases, with 15 bases between. Germline V CDR1 and CDR2: SGHAT, FQNNGV. The CDR3 nucleotides read TGTGCCAGCAGCCAAGTTGGGAGCGGGGAGACCCAGTACTTC. Translated: CASSQVGSGETQYF.